The 26 T cell receptor beta chains in this list originate from one sample, sequenced in a study of T-cell reconstitution after alpha-beta-depleted transplantation in children. Construction of the TCRbeta library involved unique molecular identifiers. TCRdb passed the PCR reads through MiXCR, listing each CDR3 protein once. The table includes about 360,000 distinct CDR3 sequences, roughly 13% detected once. The sequenced sample was PBMCs, obtained from the stem cell graft. The receptors stem from a human donor who donated a stem cell graft to a child with Fanconi anemia.

V is TRBV29-1 and J is TRBJ2-3; tentative D call: TRBD1 (5 bases). Germline CDR1 is SQVTM and CDR2 is ANQGSEA. Trimming left V 5 bases short and J 0 bases short, with 12 bases between. The CDR3 is made up of 14 amino acids. This chain's CDR3 is CSVPTEGSTDTQYF. In DNA, the CDR3 is TGCAGCGTTCCGACAGAAGGAAGCACAGATACGCAGTATTTT.

This clonotype appeared a few times. The chain is built from TRBV7-9 and TRBJ2-7; D might be TRBD1 (7 bases). Per germline, CDR1 SEHNR and CDR2 FQNEAQ (reference sequence). Trimming left V 5 bases short and J 0 bases short, with 11 bases between. The CDR3 spans 14 residues. The CDR3 DNA reads TGTGCCAGCAGCCAGGGGGGTTTCTCCTACGAGCAGTACTTC. It codes for CASSQGGFSYEQYF.

This sequence joins TRBV12-3 or TRBV12-4 and TRBJ2-3, with D uncertain. Trimming took 3 bases from V and 6 from J, leaving 13 bases between them. The CDR3 has 14 amino acids. This CDR3 reads CASSFDPTWDTQYF. CDR3 sequence (DNA): TGTGCCAGCAGTTTTGACCCTACTTGGGATACGCAGTATTTT.

The chain joins TRBV20-1 to TRBJ1-2; the D is unclear. The CDR3 covers 15 residues. Germline V gene sequence: CDR1 DFQATT, CDR2 SNEGSKA (reference sequence). V lost 1 base to trimming and J lost 4 bases, with 16 bases between them. CDR3 residues: CSARVLTPGGYGYTF. The CDR3 nucleotides are TGCAGTGCTAGAGTCCTAACTCCAGGAGGCTATGGCTACACCTTC.

The chain combines TRBV4-3 with TRBJ2-3, with D perhaps matching TRBD1 or TRBD2 (6 bases each). The germline gives CDR1 LGHNA, CDR2 YSLEER. The V end was cut by 0 bases, the J end by 0 bases, with 22 bases between. The CDR3 covers 20 residues. CDR3 sequence: CASSQDLMWRDTFSTDTQYF. CDR3 bases: TGCGCCAGCAGCCAAGATTTAATGTGGCGGGACACCTTTAGCACAGATACGCAGTATTTT.

This clonotype was seen only a few times. V is TRBV27 and J is TRBJ2-7; 9 positions match TRBD1. CDR1 MNHEY and CDR2 SMNVEV come from the germline V gene (reference sequence). There are 14 residues in the CDR3. The V gene end was trimmed by 4 bases and the J gene end by 2 bases; junction bases not matched to a gene: 3. The CDR3 sequence: CASSWTGDAYEQYV. The DNA for the CDR3 is TGTGCCAGCAGTTGGACAGGGGACGCCTACGAGCAGTACGTC.

This clonotype was counted at least ten times. The chain has TRBV28 and TRBJ2-1; D unresolved. V dropped 5 bases and J dropped 5 bases, with 16 bases sitting between them. CDR1 is MDHEN and CDR2 is SYDVKM in the germline V gene. The CDR3 runs 15 residues. The CDR3 DNA is TGTGCCAGCAGTCTAGGAGTAGAATCCCACAATGAGCAGTTCTTC. Translation gives CASSLGVESHNEQFF.

This clonotype came up a few times. The chain joins TRBV4-2 to TRBJ1-1, with D unclear. Germline CDR1 and CDR2: LGHNA and YNFKEQ. V was trimmed by 1 base and J by 2 bases, leaving 8 bases between them. This CDR3 comprises 14 residues. The CDR3 DNA is TGTGCCAGCAGCCAAGGCAGCCTCAACACTGAAGCTTTCTTT. Amino acids: CASSQGSLNTEAFF.

This clonotype was observed a few times. At one boundary the junction diverges from the germline segment, which might be a read error. The chain carries TRBV4-3 and TRBJ2-3; D gene uncertain. The V gene's germline CDR1 is LGHNA and CDR2 YSLEER. CDR3 size: 11 residues. The CDR3 sequence is CASRQGDTQYF. The CDR3 DNA reads TGCGCCAGCAGACAAGGAGATACGCAGTATTTT.

The CDR3: CASSKQGATPFSGANVLTF. The CDR3 DNA sequence: TGTGCCAGCAGCAAACAGGGGGCGACTCCATTCTCTGGGGCCAACGTCCTGACTTTC. The rearrangement joins TRBV13 to TRBJ2-6; TRBD1 matches at 9 bases. With 5 bases clipped from V and 0 bases from J, the junction kept 11 bases outside the gene matches. This CDR3 is 19 amino acids long. CDR1 is PRHDT, CDR2 FYEKMQ, per germline (reference sequence).

CDR3: CASSPDSVEQFF. CDR3 sequence (DNA): TGTGCCAGCAGCCCAGACAGTGTAGAGCAGTTCTTC. The rearrangement uses TRBV7-9 and TRBJ2-1; D might be TRBD1 (5 bases). V lost 5 bases, J lost 10 bases, and 12 bases lay in between. CDR3 length equals 12 residues. In germline, CDR1 is SEHNR, CDR2 FQNEAQ (reference sequence).

This clonotype has more than one count but fewer than ten. The chain combines TRBV24-1 with TRBJ2-1; D uncertain. Germline values: CDR1 KGHDR, CDR2 SFDVKD. Trimming took off 4 bases at V and 7 bases at J, with 16 bases between the two ends. This CDR3 comprises 15 residues. This CDR3 is CATSDPAGSGNEQFF. CDR3 nucleotide sequence: TGTGCCACCAGTGACCCAGCAGGCTCTGGGAATGAGCAGTTCTTC.

This clonotype was seen at least ten times. This chain connects TRBV4-3 to TRBJ2-3; D possibly corresponds to TRBD2 (5 bases). Trimming took 4 bases from V and 2 from J, leaving 16 bases between them. This CDR3 contains 16 residues. The germline gives CDR1 LGHNA, CDR2 YSLEER. For the CDR3, the DNA is TGCGCCAGCAGCCCCGGACTCGATAGAGACACAGATACGCAGTATTTT. Protein sequence: CASSPGLDRDTDTQYF.

In its sample, this clonotype was seen many times. This sequence joins TRBV6-2 or TRBV6-3 and TRBJ2-1; 9 bases align to TRBD1. The V segment lost 4 bases and the J segment 9 bases; nucleotides outside the gene matches: 10. The CDR3 is 15 amino acids. Germline CDR1 reads MNHEY; CDR2 reads SVGEGT. The CDR3 is CASSFPGQGTFEQFF. The CDR3 DNA follows: TGTGCCAGCAGTTTTCCGGGACAGGGAACCTTTGAGCAGTTCTTC.

V and J are TRBV10-3 and TRBJ1-6; D is uncertain. With 3 bases removed from V and 4 bases from J, the gap between germline ends came to 10 bases. This CDR3 spans 15 amino acids. CDR1 ENHRY and CDR2 SYGVKD come from the germline V gene. The CDR3 nucleotides are TGTGCCATCAGTGATCGGTTTAGGTATAATTCACCCCTCCACTTT. Translating it yields CAISDRFRYNSPLHF.

This clonotype was found a few times. A clone one base away is much larger, so this may be a read error. The genes are TRBV7-6 and TRBJ2-2; D gene ambiguous. Deletions cut 3 bases from V and 3 bases from J, with 2 bases between. The germline gives CDR1 SGHVS, CDR2 FNYEAQ. The CDR3 totals 12 residues. CDR3 bases: TGTGCCAGCAGCTTCCACACCGGGGAGCTGTTTTTT. Translation: CASSFHTGELFF.

The chain has TRBV6-5 and TRBJ2-3; D may correspond to TRBD1 or TRBD2 (5 bases each). V was cut by 7 bases and J by 5 bases, with 10 bases left in between. The CDR3 has 12 residues. CDR1 and CDR2 from the germline V gene are MNHEY and SVGAGI. The CDR3 DNA sequence: TGTGCCAGCACCCCTGGGGGAGATACGCAGTATTTT. Its translation: CASTPGGDTQYF.

This chain uses TRBV4-2 with TRBJ1-2; the D is unclear. The CDR3 has 15 residues. The V end lost 1 base, the J end lost 3 bases, and 12 bases lay between the germline ends. Germline V gives CDR1 LGHNA, CDR2 YNFKEQ. For the CDR3, the DNA is TGTGCCAGCAGCCAAGTCCTCAACCAGTACTATGGCTACACCTTC. Residues: CASSQVLNQYYGYTF.

The chain employs TRBV4-3 and TRBJ1-6, with 10 bases that match TRBD1. This CDR3 is 18 amino acids long. The V gene's germline CDR1 is LGHNA and CDR2 YSLEER. With 0 bases clipped from V and 0 bases from J, the junction kept 2 bases outside the gene matches. The CDR3 region has the DNA TGCGCCAGCAGCCAAGAGGGACAGGGGAGCTCCTATAATTCACCCCTCCACTTT. Translating gives CASSQEGQGSSYNSPLHF.

The gene calls are TRBV7-9 and TRBJ2-3; 8 bases agree with TRBD1. The CDR3 is made up of 13 amino acids. J gave up 5 bases and V 3 bases, and 1 base lay outside the gene matches. CDR1 and CDR2 (germline): SEHNR, FQNEAQ (reference sequence). The CDR3 sequence is CASSFTGGDTQYF. CDR3 nucleotide sequence: TGTGCCAGCAGCTTTACAGGGGGAGATACGCAGTATTTT. The whole variable domain, remainder taken from reference TRBV7-9 and TRBJ2-3, is DTGVSQNPRHKITKRGQNVTFRCDPISEHNRLYWYRQTLGQGPEFLTYFQNEAQLEKSRLLSDRFSAERPKGSFSTLEIQRTEQGDSAMYLCASSFTGGDTQYFGPGTRLTVL.

J is TRBJ1-1 and V is TRBV6-2 or TRBV6-3; no reliable D call. Deletions cut 5 bases from V and 4 bases from J, with 14 bases between. Germline assignment: CDR1 MNHEY and CDR2 SVGEGT. This CDR3 is built from 14 residues. CDR3 amino acids: CASSLRQAPTEAFF. Here the CDR3 DNA reads TGTGCCAGCAGTCTTCGCCAGGCCCCCACTGAAGCTTTCTTT.

This clonotype has ten or more counts. The J gene is TRBJ2-5, the V gene TRBV11-2; 12 bases match TRBD2. The V gene end was trimmed by 1 base and the J gene end by 6 bases; junction bases not matched to a gene: 9. This CDR3 region has 17 residues. Germline assignment: CDR1 SGHAT and CDR2 FQNNGV. This chain's CDR3 is CASSLVLAGGRSKTQYF. The CDR3 DNA reads TGTGCCAGCAGCTTAGTTCTAGCGGGGGGGCGTTCGAAGACCCAGTACTTC.

Only a few counts were recorded for this clonotype. The chain carries TRBV7-9 and TRBJ2-1; D perhaps matches TRBD1 (6 bases). Germline values: CDR1 SEHNR, CDR2 FQNEAQ (reference sequence). The CDR3 sequence is 15 residues long. The V end lost 6 bases, the J end lost 3 bases, and 15 bases lay between the germline ends. In nucleotides, the CDR3 is TGTGCCAGCAGATCTCAGGGGCTAATCTACAATGAGCAGTTCTTC. It codes for CASRSQGLIYNEQFF.

This clonotype has just a few counts. The rearrangement joins TRBV20-1 to TRBJ2-3, with unresolved D. Germline-derived CDR1 and CDR2 are DFQATT and SNEGSKA (reference sequence). The CDR3 contains 12 residues. Trimming stripped 3 bases from V and 4 bases from J, with 8 bases between. CDR3 DNA sequence: TGCAGTGCTAGGGCGGAGCCAGATACGCAGTATTTT. Its protein product is CSARAEPDTQYF.

This clonotype occurred many times. The rearrangement links TRBV5-5 to TRBJ2-5, with unresolved D. From germline, CDR1 is SGHKS and CDR2 YYEKEE (reference sequence). Trimming took off 4 bases at V and 2 bases at J, with 9 bases between the two ends. The CDR3 is 13 amino acids. Here the CDR3 DNA reads TGTGCCAGCAGCCATCTCATTCAAGAGACCCAGTACTTC. Translating gives CASSHLIQETQYF.

This clonotype was seen only a few times. The chain employs TRBV11-2 and TRBJ1-1; unclear D gene. Germline-derived CDR1 and CDR2 are SGHAT and FQNNGV. V was trimmed by 5 bases and J by 0 bases, leaving 16 bases between them. This CDR3 comprises 16 residues. CDR3 protein: CASSTSAGRMNTEAFF. DNA for the CDR3: TGTGCCAGCAGCACGAGCGCAGGCCGCATGAACACTGAAGCTTTCTTT. Filled out from reference TRBV11-2 and TRBJ1-1, the complete variable domain reads EAGVAQSPRYKIIEKRQSVAFWCNPISGHATLYWYQQILGQGPKLLIQFQNNGVVDDSQLPKDRFSAERLKGVDSTLKIQPAKLEDSAVYLCASSTSAGRMNTEAFFGQGTRLTVV.